This T cell receptor (beta chain) was obtained from a study of cytomegalovirus exposure and HLA in healthy donors. At the level of the study: Researchers found that about 84% of about 400 genotyped donors fell within the Caucasian-associated ancestry cluster.

The germline CDR1 and CDR2 sequences are MDHEN and SYDVKM. The ends lost 6 bases at V and 4 bases at J; junction bases unmatched: 9. This CDR3 is built from 15 residues. In regard to this clone: Its specificity is not known.

Study-wide results and caveats: It emerged from a later analysis that several of the most significant clusters appeared to be linked to common viral pathogens. The listing of some 170 TCR beta chains classed them as cytomegalovirus-associated. Follow-up analysis later connected one missense variant in DCLRE1C with trimming of TCR beta V- and J-genes.

The PCR was carried out with 60 Vbeta primers and 13 Jbeta primers. Here immunoSEQ multiplex PCR was the method, and the copy in TCRdb shows in-frame clones only, minus some. Seen here are about 200,000 clones, 82% observed once, and the top ten hold 5.5% to 7%. The J gene is TRBJ1-2, the V gene TRBV28; 9 bases line up with TRBD1. The receptor was derived from a woman between 45 and 65 years old in good health and CMV-seropositive. Sequencing used PBMCs. CDR3 sequence: CASREQGANFYGYTF. Here the CDR3 DNA reads TGTGCCAGCAGGGAACAGGGGGCGAATTTCTATGGCTACACCTTC.